The source of this T cell receptor beta chain is a study of blood T cells in healthy people across ages. Study-level points and caveats: Roughly linear declines in TCR beta diversity per million T cells occurred with age.

V dropped 5 bases and J dropped 12 bases, with 11 bases sitting between them. The CDR3 extends over 11 amino acids. The germline V gene has CDR1 SEHNR and CDR2 FQNEAQ (reference sequence). The count of this clonotype is one. What it binds is unknown. For the second PCR, which ran for about 6 to 11 cycles, a sample-barcoded 5' primer and a J-beta primer mix were used. TCRdb passed the 5' RACE reads through MiXCR, listing each CDR3 protein once. Here the sample spans roughly 830,000 distinct CDR3 sequences, about 59% being singletons. The sequenced sample consisted of blood. The clonotype originates from a man younger than 40 in good health. This chain links TRBV7-9 with TRBJ2-1; no definite D call. CDR3 residues: CASSPLRVQFF. CDR3 DNA: TGTGCCAGCAGCCCCCTACGGGTGCAGTTCTTC.